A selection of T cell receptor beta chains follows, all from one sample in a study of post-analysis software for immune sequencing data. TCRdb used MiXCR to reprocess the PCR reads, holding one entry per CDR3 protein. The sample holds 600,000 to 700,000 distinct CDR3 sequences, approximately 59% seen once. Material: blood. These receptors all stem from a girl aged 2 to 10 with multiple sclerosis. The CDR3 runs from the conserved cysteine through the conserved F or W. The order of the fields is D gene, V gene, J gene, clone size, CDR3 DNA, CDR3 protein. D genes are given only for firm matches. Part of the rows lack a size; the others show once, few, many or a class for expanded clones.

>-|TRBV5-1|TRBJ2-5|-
TGCGCCGGCAGCTTGAGTGGAGACCAAGAGACCCAGTACTTC
CAGSLSGDQETQYF
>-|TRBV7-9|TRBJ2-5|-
TGTGCCAGCAGCCCCGACGGGGGCACCGTCGAGACCCAGTACTTC
CASSPDGGTVETQYF
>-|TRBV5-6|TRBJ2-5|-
TGTGCCAGCAGCCTAGGGGCCCCCACCAAAGAGACCCAGTACTTC
CASSLGAPTKETQYF
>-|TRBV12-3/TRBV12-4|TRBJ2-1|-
TGTGCCAGCAGCCCCGCAGGATCCAATGAGCAGTTCTTC
CASSPAGSNEQFF
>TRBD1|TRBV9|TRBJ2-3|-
TGTGCCAGCAGCGCCTCACAGGGGGCAACAGATACGCAGTATTTT
CASSASQGATDTQYF
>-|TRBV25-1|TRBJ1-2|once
TGTGCCAGCAGTGGTCCAACTTACGGGTCCTTGAACTATGGCTACACCTTC
CASSGPTYGSLNYGYTF
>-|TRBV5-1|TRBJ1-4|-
TGCGCCAGCAGCTTAAGTACGGCGGAAAAACTGTTTTTT
CASSLSTAEKLFF
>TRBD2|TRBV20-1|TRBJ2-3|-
TGCAGTGCTGCCCTGGGACTAGCGGGCGCAGATACGCAGTATTTT
CSAALGLAGADTQYF
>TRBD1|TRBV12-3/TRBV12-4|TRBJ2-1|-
TGTGCCAGCAGTTCACAGGGGGGTGAGCAGTTCTTC
CASSSQGGEQFF
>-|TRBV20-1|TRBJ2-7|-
TGCAGTACTAGATACAGCCTTGGGGACGAGCAGTACTTC
CSTRYSLGDEQYF
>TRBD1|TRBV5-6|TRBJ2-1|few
TGTGCCAGCAGCCCACTAACAGGGGGCAATGAGCAGTTCTTC
CASSPLTGGNEQFF
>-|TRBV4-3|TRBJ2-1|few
TGCGCCAGCAGCCAAGACGGCCAGGAGACCTACAATGAGCAGTTCTTC
CASSQDGQETYNEQFF
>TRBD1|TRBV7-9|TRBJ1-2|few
TGTGCCAGCAGCCAACCGGACAGGGCTAACTATGGCTACACCTTC
CASSQPDRANYGYTF
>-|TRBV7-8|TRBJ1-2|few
TGTGCCAGCAGCCCCCCGGGTCCGCGGAGAGGGGGCTACACCTTC
CASSPPGPRRGGYTF
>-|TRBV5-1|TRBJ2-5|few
TGCGCCAGCAGCACGAAGGAGGGCCAAGAGACCCAGTACTTC
CASSTKEGQETQYF
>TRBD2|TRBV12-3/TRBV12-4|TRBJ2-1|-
TGTGCCAGCACCCCTAGCGGGATCTCCTACAATGAGCAGTTCTTC
CASTPSGISYNEQFF
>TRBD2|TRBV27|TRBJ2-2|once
TGTGCCACCAAAAACCGGGGAGGGGTTCGCACCGGGGAGCTGTTTTTT
CATKNRGGVRTGELFF
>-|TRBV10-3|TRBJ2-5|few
TGTGCCATTGGAGGGGGCCACGGGACCCAAGAGACCCAGTACTTC
CAIGGGHGTQETQYF
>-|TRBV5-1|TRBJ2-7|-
TGCGCCAGCAGCAAGGGGGACACCCCCTACGAGCAGTACTTC
CASSKGDTPYEQYF
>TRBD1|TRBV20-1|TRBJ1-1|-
TGCAGTGGTCTCGCGCCTGACAGGGGGTTACGCACTGAAGCTTTCTTT
CSGLAPDRGLRTEAFF
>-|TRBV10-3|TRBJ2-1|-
TGTGCCATCACCCCGCTAGGGAACAATGAGCAGTTCTTC
CAITPLGNNEQFF
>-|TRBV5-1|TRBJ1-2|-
TGCGCCAGCAGCCTGGACGGGGAGGCCTATGGCTACACCTTC
CASSLDGEAYGYTF
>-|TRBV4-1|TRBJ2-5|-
TGCGCCAGCAGCCAAGGACTCACTCAAGAGACCCAGTACTTC
CASSQGLTQETQYF
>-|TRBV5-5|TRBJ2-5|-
TGTGCCAGCAGCTTGAGCAGGGTCCCCGGTCTGGAGACCCAGTACTTC
CASSLSRVPGLETQYF
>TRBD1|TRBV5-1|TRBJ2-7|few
TGCGCCAGCAGCCCAAAGACAGGGGAATACGAGCAGTACTTC
CASSPKTGEYEQYF
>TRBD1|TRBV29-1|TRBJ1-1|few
TGCAGCGTCTCCGGGACAGGGGGCACTGAAGCTTTCTTT
CSVSGTGGTEAFF
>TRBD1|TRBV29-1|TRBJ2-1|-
TGCAGCGTCAGACAGGGGCAGTTCTTC
CSVRQGQFF
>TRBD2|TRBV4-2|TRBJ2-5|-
TGTGCCAGCAGCCAAGAACGGTCAGCGGGGGGGAGGGAGACCCAGTACTTC
CASSQERSAGGRETQYF
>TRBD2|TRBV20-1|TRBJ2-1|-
TGCAGTGCTAGAGATCTTCTAGCGGCCCCCTTATACAATGAGCAGTTCTTC
CSARDLLAAPLYNEQFF
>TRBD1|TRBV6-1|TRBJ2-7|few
TGTGCCAGCTTCCGGACAGGCTCCTACGAGCAGTACTTC
CASFRTGSYEQYF
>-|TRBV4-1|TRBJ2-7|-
TGCGCCAGCAGCCAAGAGAGGGTCGCGGGGGCGTTAAACGAGCAGTACTTC
CASSQERVAGALNEQYF
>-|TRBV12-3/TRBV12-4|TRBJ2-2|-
TGTGCCAGCAGTGCCGGGGCAGGACCCACCGGGGAGCGGTTTTTT
CASSAGAGPTGERFF
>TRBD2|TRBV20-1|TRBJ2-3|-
TGCAGTGCTAGCAGACCTAGCGGGGGCACAGATACGCAGTATTTT
CSASRPSGGTDTQYF
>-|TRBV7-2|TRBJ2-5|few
TGTGCCAGCAGCTTATCTTTCCAAGAGACCCAGTACTTC
CASSLSFQETQYF
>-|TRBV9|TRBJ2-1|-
TGTGCCAGCAGCGTAGCTCTTGGAGACTTCCTGCCTGATGAGCAGTTCTTC
CASSVALGDFLPDEQFF
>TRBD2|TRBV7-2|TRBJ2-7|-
TGTGCCAGCAGCTCACATAGGAGCGGGAAACGGTTATACGAGCAGTACTTC
CASSSHRSGKRLYEQYF
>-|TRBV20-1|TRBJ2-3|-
TGCAGTGCTAGAAAGCGGGCAAGCGGCACAGATACGCAGTATTTT
CSARKRASGTDTQYF
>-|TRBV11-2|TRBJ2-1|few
TGTGCCAGCAGCCATTTCAGGTACAATGAGCAGTTCTTC
CASSHFRYNEQFF
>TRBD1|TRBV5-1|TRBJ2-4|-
TGCGCCAGCAGGTCACAGGGGGCATACATTCAGTACTTC
CASRSQGAYIQYF
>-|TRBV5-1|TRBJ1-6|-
TGCGCCAGCAGCTTGGTGGGGGGCAATAATTCACCCCTCCACTTT
CASSLVGGNNSPLHF
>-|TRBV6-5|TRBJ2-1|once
TGTGCCAGCAGTTACTCCGGGCCTAAATTTAATGAGCAGTTCTTC
CASSYSGPKFNEQFF
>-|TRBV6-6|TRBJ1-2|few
TGTGCCAGCAGTTATGGTCAGGGCCCAGCGAACTATGGCTACACCTTC
CASSYGQGPANYGYTF
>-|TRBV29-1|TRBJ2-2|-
TGCAGCGTTGAGCTGGGATCCACCGGGGAGCTGTTTTTT
CSVELGSTGELFF
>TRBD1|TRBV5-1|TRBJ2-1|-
TGCGCCAGCAGCTCCGGACAGGGGGCCCACAATGAGCAGTTCTTC
CASSSGQGAHNEQFF
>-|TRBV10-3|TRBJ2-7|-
TGTGCCTCTAGGGACGGTCCTTACGAGCAGTACTTC
CASRDGPYEQYF
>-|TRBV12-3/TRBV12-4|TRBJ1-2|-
TGTGCCAGTAGTGGCCAGAAACCCTATGGCTACACCTTC
CASSGQKPYGYTF
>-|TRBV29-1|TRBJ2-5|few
TGCAGCGTTGCCTCGGGGGGCGCAAAGGAGACCCAGTACTTC
CSVASGGAKETQYF
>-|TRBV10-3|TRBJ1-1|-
TGTGCCATCAGTGAGTCGATAGGAACGAACACTGAAGCTTTCTTT
CAISESIGTNTEAFF
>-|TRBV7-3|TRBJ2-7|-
TGTGCCAGCAGCTTAAATGGTCTAGCTTCCGAGCAGTACTTC
CASSLNGLASEQYF
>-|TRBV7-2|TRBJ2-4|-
TGTGCCAGCAGCGCACAGGGAAGGACGGCCAAAAACATTCAGTACTTC
CASSAQGRTAKNIQYF
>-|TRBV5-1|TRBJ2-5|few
TGCGCCAGCAGCCCTGACACCCAAGAGACCCAGTACTTC
CASSPDTQETQYF
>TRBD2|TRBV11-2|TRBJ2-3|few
TGTGCCAGCAGGAAGCTAGCGGAAGATACGCAGTATTTT
CASRKLAEDTQYF
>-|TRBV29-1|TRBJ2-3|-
TGCAGCGTTTTCAGATACACAGATACGCAGTATTTT
CSVFRYTDTQYF
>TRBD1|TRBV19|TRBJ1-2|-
TGTGCCAGTAGTATAAAAGGACAGGGAAATGGCTACACCTTC
CASSIKGQGNGYTF